The 4 T cell receptor beta chains below come from one sample, sequenced in a study of blood T cell repertoires in COVID-19. Profiled with immunoSEQ multiplex PCR; TCRdb holds only in-frame clones, not every one. The sample carries 160,000 or so clones, roughly 80% recorded once. The sample comprised PBMCs or T cells enriched from blood (not recorded which). These TCRs come from a woman between 40 and 55 years old with acute COVID-19.

This chain links TRBV19 with TRBJ1-1; 7 bases align to TRBD1. CDR1 is LNHDA and CDR2 is SQIVND in the germline V gene (reference sequence). CDR3 length equals 13 residues. V gave up 0 bases and J gave up 8 bases; unmatched junction bases: 3. The CDR3 sequence is CASSIDLTGEAFF. CDR3 coding DNA: TGTGCCAGTAGTATAGATTTGACAGGGGAAGCTTTCTTT. The whole variable domain, remainder taken from reference TRBV19 and TRBJ1-1, is DGGITQSPKYLFRKEGQNVTLSCEQNLNHDAMYWYRQDPGQGLRLIYYSQIVNDFQKGDIAEGYSVSREKKESFPLTVTSAQKNPTAFYLCASSIDLTGEAFFGQGTRLTVV.

The rearrangement uses TRBV4-1 and TRBJ1-2; 9 positions match TRBD1. CDR3 length: 16 residues. After removal of 4 bases from V and 4 bases from J, the junction contained 10 bases not matched to a gene. CDR1 and CDR2 (germline): MGHRA, YSYEKL. The CDR3 DNA reads as TGCGCCAGCAGCCCCGATCCGGGACAGGGCTTCTATGGCTACACCTTC. Translation gives CASSPDPGQGFYGYTF.

V gene TRBV20-1 combines with J gene TRBJ2-7; 7 bases fit TRBD2. Germline V gene sequence: CDR1 DFQATT, CDR2 SNEGSKA (reference sequence). The junction had 0 bases not matched to a gene; V was cut back by 5 bases and J by 2 bases. This CDR3 has 11 amino acids. The CDR3 spells CSAREAYEQYF. The CDR3 DNA is TGCAGTGCTCGGGAGGCCTACGAGCAGTACTTC.

This clone was found once. The J gene is TRBJ2-3, the V gene TRBV2; possible D gene TRBD1, 6 bases. Germline loops: CDR1 SNHLY, CDR2 FYNNEI. V was trimmed by 4 bases and J by 6 bases, leaving 14 bases between them. The CDR3 covers 14 residues. The CDR3 DNA reads as TGTGCCAGCAGTGTTGACAGGAATTACGATACGCAGTATTTT. Translating gives CASSVDRNYDTQYF.